This T cell receptor beta chain was captured by sequencing in a study of blood T cell repertoires in COVID-19. Trimming removed 1 base at V and 2 bases at J, with 14 bases between. This CDR3 spans 16 amino acids. CDR1 LNHDA and CDR2 SQIVND come from the germline V gene (reference sequence). TCRdb's copy holds only in-frame clones and misses some; the assay was immunoSEQ multiplex PCR. The sample carries fewer than 350,000 clones, approximately 91% recorded once. The TCR was taken from a woman aged 25 to 45 who had been exposed to COVID-19. The sequenced sample was PBMCs or T cells enriched from blood (not recorded which). The chain links TRBV19 to TRBJ2-5; tentatively, D is TRBD1 (6 bases). CDR3 nucleotides: TGTGCCAGTAGTATAGGCCCCGGGACAATTCAAGAGACCCAGTACTTC. Amino acids: CASSIGPGTIQETQYF.